The source of this TCR beta chain is a study of blood T cell repertoires in COVID-19. Recruitment covered over 20 US areas and drew participants whose ages spanned about 18 to 90 years. Two negative PCRs, clearance, or symptom resolution were required of recovered Cohort 3 donors. Trimming pared 5 bases from V and 7 bases from J, leaving 24 bases between. CDR1 SGHVS and CDR2 FQNEAQ come from the germline V gene. The CDR3 runs to 18 residues. Original methodology: Amplification of reference gene primers was used by the study to estimate nucleated cell counts. Some clones are missing from TCRdb's copy, which holds only in-frame ones; the method was immunoSEQ multiplex PCR. That table furnishes V, J and clone size, whereas the DNA furnished D and trimming. The table includes fewer than 500,000 clones, about 87% detected once.

This TCR was recovered from a man aged 30 to 39 who had recovered from COVID-19. The chain carries TRBV7-8 and TRBJ1-6; maybe TRBD1 (6 bases). The sequenced material came from PBMCs or T cells enriched from blood (not recorded which). The CDR3 region is CASSRPNREMPRNSPLHF. The CDR3 DNA sequence: TGTGCCAGCAGCCGTCCCAACAGGGAAATGCCGAGGAATTCACCCCTCCACTTT.